Listed below are T cell receptor beta chains from one sample, sequenced in a study of blood T cell repertoires in COVID-19. The protocol was immunoSEQ multiplex PCR, while the TCRdb copy is restricted to in-frame clones and leaves out a portion. The data contain under 150,000 clones, around nine tenths of them singletons. Sequencing was done on a sample of PBMCs or T cells enriched from blood (not recorded which). Every receptor here comes from a woman aged 25 to 45 with acute COVID-19. Both conserved end residues are part of each CDR3.

TRBV11-1	TRBJ2-1	CASSLVTGRTSNEQFF
TRBV28	TRBJ1-3	CASLSSGNTIYF
TRBV12-3/TRBV12-4	TRBJ2-5	CASSLAGVETQYF
TRBV30	TRBJ2-5	CAWSWGGGGFTAETQYF
TRBV28	TRBJ1-4	CASSWTQGANEKLFF
TRBV28	TRBJ1-2	CASSNPWTGGEKSGYTF
TRBV5-1	TRBJ2-7	CASSLGTGLNEQYF
TRBV18	TRBJ2-1	CASSPLARSYNEQFF
TRBV5-1	TRBJ1-2	CASSTGGTGNGYTF
TRBV18	TRBJ1-6	CASSGRQGSNSPLHF
TRBV14	TRBJ1-2	CASSQVDPGQGRGGYTF
TRBV18	TRBJ1-4	CASSHIYEGDLSEKLFF
TRBV24-1	TRBJ2-7	CATSGTSGNYEQYF
TRBV4-1	TRBJ2-1	CASSLSGQGELSYNEQFF
TRBV13	TRBJ2-1	CASSLAGLGRFF
TRBV28	TRBJ1-4	CASRNPKSGATNEKLFF
TRBV27	TRBJ1-2	CASVGSFGGSANYGYTF
TRBV5-4	TRBJ2-1	CASSPGLAGDYNEQFF
TRBV4-2	TRBJ2-7	CASSQGAGLTSEQYF
TRBV2	TRBJ2-1	CASSGTLGNEQFF
TRBV14	TRBJ1-4	CASSQRTGSGIEKLFF
TRBV3-1/TRBV3-2	TRBJ2-7	CASSQTSGRIPTSYEQYF
TRBV29-1	TRBJ2-3	CSVRGRSETDTQYF
TRBV27	TRBJ1-2	CASSLTWGPNPYGYTF
TRBV29-1	TRBJ1-5	CSVDSFSNQPQHF
TRBV9	TRBJ2-7	CASSVDTGSYEQYF
TRBV24-1	TRBJ2-2	CATSDTRTGAGELFF
TRBV28	TRBJ1-6	CASRHPDSPLHF
TRBV5-1	TRBJ2-3	CASSLESRLTDTQYF
TRBV10-2	TRBJ2-7	CASRGPGQASEQYF
TRBV28	TRBJ2-2	CASSPTDRVGTGELFF
TRBV7-3	TRBJ2-3	CASSPGPSLTDTQYF
TRBV2	TRBJ2-2	CASSADLGITGELFF
TRBV2	TRBJ1-5	CASSEARTGGNQPQHF
TRBV19	TRBJ2-7	CASTGGPGRYEQYF
TRBV25-1	TRBJ2-2	CASSGAGAAGELFF
TRBV15	TRBJ1-3	CATSRTTGSSGNTIYF
TRBV20-1	TRBJ1-3	CSASSPDTGNTIYF
TRBV19	TRBJ2-7	CASTGQGSYEQYF
TRBV2	TRBJ2-2	CARKTSRNTGELFF
TRBV6-5	TRBJ1-1	CASSYFAEMNTEAFF
TRBV7-2	TRBJ2-3	CASSFRPSGRNTDTQYF
TRBV3-1/TRBV3-2	TRBJ1-6	CASSQEGSGNSPLHF
TRBV11-2	TRBJ2-1	CASNTNALAAYNEQFF
TRBV7-2	TRBJ2-3	CASSLAAGADTQYF
TRBV19	TRBJ1-4	CASSMRATNEKLFF
TRBV19	TRBJ1-5	CASSIRDSNQPQHF
TRBV14	TRBJ1-4	CASSQQTAINEKLFF
TRBV5-1	TRBJ2-3	CASSSGLAFTDTQYF
TRBV3-1/TRBV3-2	TRBJ2-1	CASSQGGRGGEQFF
TRBV18	TRBJ2-1	CASSPPVTIVTYNEQFF
TRBV6-1	TRBJ2-1	CASSERVWGDRVYNEQFF
TRBV7-2	TRBJ2-1	CASRGTSGLEQFF
TRBV5-6	TRBJ1-3	CASSLWTGAGNTIYF